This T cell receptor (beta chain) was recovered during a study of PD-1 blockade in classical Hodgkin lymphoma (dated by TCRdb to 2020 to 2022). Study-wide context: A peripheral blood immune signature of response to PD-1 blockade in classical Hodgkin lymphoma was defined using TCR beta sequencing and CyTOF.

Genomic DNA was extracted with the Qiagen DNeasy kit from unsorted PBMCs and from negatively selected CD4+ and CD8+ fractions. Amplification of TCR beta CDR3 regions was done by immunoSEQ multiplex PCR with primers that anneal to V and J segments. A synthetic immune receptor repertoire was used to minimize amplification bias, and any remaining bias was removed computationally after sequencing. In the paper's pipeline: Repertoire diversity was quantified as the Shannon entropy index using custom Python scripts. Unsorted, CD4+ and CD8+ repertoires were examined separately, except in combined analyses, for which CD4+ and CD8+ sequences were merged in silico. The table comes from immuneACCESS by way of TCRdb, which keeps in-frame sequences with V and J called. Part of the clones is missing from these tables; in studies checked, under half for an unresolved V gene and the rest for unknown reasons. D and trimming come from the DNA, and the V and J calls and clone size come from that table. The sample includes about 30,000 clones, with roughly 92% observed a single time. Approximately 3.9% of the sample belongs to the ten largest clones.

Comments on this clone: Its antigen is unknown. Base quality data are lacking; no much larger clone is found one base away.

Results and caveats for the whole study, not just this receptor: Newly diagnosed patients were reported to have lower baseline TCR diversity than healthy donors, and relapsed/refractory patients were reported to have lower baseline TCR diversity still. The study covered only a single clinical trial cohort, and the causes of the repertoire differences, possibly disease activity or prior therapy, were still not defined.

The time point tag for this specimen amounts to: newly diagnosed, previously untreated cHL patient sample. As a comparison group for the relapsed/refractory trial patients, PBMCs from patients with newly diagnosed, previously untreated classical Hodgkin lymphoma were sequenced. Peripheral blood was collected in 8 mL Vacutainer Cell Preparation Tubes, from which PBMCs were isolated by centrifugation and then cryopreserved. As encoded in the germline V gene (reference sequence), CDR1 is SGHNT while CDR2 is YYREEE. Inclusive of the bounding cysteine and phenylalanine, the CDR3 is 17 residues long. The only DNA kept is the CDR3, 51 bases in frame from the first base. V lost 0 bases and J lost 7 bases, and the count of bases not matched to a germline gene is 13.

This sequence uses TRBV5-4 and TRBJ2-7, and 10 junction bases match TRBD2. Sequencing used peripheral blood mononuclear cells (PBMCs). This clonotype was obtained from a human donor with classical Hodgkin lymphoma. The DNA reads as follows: TGTGCCAGCAGCTTGGATCCGCTAGCGGGAGTAACTGGGGAGCAGTACTTC. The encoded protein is CASSLDPLAGVTGEQYF.